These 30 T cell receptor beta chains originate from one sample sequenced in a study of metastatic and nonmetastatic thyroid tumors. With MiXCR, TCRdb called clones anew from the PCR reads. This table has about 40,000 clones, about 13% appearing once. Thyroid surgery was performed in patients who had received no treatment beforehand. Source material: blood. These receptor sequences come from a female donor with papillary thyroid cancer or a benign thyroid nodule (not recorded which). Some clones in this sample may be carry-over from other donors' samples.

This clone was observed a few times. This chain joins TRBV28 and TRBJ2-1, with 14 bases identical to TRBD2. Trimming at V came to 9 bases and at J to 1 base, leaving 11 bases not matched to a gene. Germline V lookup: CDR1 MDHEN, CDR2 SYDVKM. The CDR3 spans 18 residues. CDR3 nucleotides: TGTGCCAGAGACCCGGGACTAGCGGGAGACGGGTCCTACAATGAGCAGTTCTTC. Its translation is CARDPGLAGDGSYNEQFF.

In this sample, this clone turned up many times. The CDR3 region is CSVTIEGVSYNEQFF. The CDR3 nucleotides read TGCAGTGTAACGATAGAGGGAGTATCCTACAATGAGCAGTTCTTC. The chain joins TRBV20-1 to TRBJ2-1; weak D call: TRBD2 (5 bases). Trimming removed 7 bases at V and 1 base at J, with 17 bases between. CDR1 is DFQATT and CDR2 is SNEGSKA in the germline V gene (reference sequence). The CDR3 contains 15 residues.

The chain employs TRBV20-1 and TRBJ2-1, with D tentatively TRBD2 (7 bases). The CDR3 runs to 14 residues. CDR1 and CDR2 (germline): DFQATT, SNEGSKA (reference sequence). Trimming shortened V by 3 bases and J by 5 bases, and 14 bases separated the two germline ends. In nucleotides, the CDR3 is TGCAGTGCTAGGCCGGGGGGCGAGCACAATGAGCAGTTCTTC. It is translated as CSARPGGEHNEQFF.

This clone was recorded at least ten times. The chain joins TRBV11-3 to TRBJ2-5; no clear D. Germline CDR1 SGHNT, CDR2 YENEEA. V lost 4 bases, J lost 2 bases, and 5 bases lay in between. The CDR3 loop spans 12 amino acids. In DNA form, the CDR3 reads TGTGCCAGCAGCTATCCGCAAGAGACCCAGTACTTC. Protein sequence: CASSYPQETQYF.

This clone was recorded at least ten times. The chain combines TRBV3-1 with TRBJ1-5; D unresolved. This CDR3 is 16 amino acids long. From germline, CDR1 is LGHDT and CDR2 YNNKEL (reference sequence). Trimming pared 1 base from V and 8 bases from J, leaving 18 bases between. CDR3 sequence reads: CASSQGVLSSREPQHF. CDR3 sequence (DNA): TGTGCCAGCAGCCAAGGGGTACTCTCCTCGCGGGAGCCCCAGCATTTT.

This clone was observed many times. Here the CDR3 reads CASTYYYNEQFF. The CDR3 DNA reads TGCGCCAGCACGTACTACTACAATGAGCAGTTCTTC. The chain combines TRBV10-1 with TRBJ2-1; D gene uncertain. V was clipped by 7 bases and J by 3 bases, with 7 bases between them. The V gene's germline CDR1 is WNHNN and CDR2 SYGVQD (reference sequence). This CDR3 spans 12 amino acids.

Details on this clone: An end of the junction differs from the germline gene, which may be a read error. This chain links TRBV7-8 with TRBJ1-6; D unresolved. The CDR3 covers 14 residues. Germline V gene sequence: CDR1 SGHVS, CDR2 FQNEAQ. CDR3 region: CARSLTRELSPLHF. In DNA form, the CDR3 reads TGTGCCAGAAGCTTAACACGGGAGCTCTCACCCCTCCACTTT.

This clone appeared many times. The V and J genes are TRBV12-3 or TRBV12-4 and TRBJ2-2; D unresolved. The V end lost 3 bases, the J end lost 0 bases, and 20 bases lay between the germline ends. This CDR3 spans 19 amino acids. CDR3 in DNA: TGTGCCAGCAGTTTGGAACCGGCCCGTTTAGTGGCGAACACCGGGGAGCTGTTTTTT. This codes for CASSLEPARLVANTGELFF.

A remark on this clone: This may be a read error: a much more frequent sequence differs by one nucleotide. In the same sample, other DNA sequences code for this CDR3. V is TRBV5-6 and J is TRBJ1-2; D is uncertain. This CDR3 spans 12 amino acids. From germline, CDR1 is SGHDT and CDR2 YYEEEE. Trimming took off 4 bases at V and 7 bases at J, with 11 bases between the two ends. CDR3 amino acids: CASSAGPGGYTF. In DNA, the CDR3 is TGTGCCAGCAGCGCCGGTCCGGGTGGCTACACCTTC.

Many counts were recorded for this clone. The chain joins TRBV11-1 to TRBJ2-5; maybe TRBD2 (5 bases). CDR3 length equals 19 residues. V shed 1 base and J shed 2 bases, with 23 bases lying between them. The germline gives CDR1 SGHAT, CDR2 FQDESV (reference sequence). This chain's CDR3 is CASSLGVSGGRNKQETQYF. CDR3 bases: TGTGCCAGCAGCTTAGGGGTATCAGGCGGGCGGAACAAACAAGAGACCCAGTACTTC.

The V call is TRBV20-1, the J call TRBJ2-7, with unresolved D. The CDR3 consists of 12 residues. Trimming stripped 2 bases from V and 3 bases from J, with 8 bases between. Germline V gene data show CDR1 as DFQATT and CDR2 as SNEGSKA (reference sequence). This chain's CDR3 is CSARQVGYEQYF. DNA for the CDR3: TGCAGTGCTAGACAGGTGGGCTACGAGCAGTACTTC.

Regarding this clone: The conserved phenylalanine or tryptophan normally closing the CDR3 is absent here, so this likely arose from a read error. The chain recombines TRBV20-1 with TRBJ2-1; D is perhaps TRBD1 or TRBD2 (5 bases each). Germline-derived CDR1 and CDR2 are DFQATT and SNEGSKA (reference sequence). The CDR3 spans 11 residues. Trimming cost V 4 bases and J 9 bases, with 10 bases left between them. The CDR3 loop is CSAIGGGEQFL. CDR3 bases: TGCAGTGCTATTGGGGGTGGTGAGCAGTTCCTC.

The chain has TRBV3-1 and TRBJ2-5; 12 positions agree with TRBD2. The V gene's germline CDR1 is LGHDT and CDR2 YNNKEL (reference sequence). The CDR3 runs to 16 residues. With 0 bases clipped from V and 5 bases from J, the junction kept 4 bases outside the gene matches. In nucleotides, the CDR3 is TGTGCCAGCAGCCAAGATTGGACTAGCGGGATGGAGACCCAGTACTTC. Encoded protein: CASSQDWTSGMETQYF.

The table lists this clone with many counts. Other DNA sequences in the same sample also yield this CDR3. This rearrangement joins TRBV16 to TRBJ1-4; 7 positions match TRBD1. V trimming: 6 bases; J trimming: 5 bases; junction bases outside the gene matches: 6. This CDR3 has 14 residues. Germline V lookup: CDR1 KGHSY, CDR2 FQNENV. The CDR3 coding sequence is TGTGCCAGCAGGCGGGACAGCAAGAATGAAAAACTGTTTTTT. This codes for CASRRDSKNEKLFF.

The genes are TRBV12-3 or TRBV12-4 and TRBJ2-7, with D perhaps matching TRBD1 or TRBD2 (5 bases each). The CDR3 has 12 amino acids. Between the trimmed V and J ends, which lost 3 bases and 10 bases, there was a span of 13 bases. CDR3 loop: CASSLECGDQYF. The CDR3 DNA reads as TGTGCCAGCAGTTTGGAGTGTGGGGACCAGTACTTC.

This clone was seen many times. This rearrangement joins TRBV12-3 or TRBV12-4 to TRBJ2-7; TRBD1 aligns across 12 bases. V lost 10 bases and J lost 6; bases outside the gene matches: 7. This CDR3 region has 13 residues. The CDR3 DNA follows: TGTGCCACCCGGGGACAGGGGGCGGGCGAGCAGTACTTC. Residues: CATRGQGAGEQYF.

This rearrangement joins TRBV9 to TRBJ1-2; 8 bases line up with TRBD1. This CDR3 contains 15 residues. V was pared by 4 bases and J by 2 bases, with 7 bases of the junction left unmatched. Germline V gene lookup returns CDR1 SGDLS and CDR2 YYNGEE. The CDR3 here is CASSSRTGINYGYTF. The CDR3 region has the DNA TGTGCCAGCAGCTCTCGGACAGGGATAAACTATGGCTACACCTTC.

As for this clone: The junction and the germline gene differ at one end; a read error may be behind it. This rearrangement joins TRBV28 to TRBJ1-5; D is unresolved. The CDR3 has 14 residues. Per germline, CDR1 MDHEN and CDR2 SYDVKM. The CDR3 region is CASMPPEHTQTQHF. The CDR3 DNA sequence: TGTGCCAGCATGCCCCCCGAACATACTCAGACCCAGCACTTT.

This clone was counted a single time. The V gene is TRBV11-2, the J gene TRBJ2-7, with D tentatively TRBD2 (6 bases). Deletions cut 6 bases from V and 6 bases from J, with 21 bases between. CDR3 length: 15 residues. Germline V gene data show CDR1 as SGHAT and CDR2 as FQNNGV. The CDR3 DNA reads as TGTGCCAGCAGTGGAGTGGCGGGATGGCCCCCCGAGCAGTACTTC. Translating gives CASSGVAGWPPEQYF.

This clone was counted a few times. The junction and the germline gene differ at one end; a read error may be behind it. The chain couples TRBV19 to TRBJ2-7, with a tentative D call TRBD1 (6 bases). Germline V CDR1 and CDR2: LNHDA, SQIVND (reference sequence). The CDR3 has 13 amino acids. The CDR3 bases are TGTGTCAGTAGTATGGTACAGGGCTACGAGCAGTACTTC. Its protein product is CVSSMVQGYEQYF.

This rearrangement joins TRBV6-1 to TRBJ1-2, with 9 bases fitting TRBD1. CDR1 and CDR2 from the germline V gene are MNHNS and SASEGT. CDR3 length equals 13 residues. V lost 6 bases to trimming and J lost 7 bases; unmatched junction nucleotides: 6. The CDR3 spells CASSGTGHSGYTF. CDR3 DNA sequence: TGTGCCAGCAGCGGGACAGGGCATAGTGGCTACACCTTC.

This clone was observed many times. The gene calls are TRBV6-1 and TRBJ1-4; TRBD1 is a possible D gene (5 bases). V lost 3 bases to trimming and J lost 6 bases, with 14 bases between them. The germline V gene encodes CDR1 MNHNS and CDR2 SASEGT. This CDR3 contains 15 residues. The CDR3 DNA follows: TGTGCCAGCAGTGAGATCGGCAGGGAAGATGAAAAACTGTTTTTT. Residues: CASSEIGREDEKLFF.

The CDR3 DNA reads as TGTGCCACCAGTGATTCGCAGGGGGGAAGAAACGAGCAGTACTTC. This translates into CATSDSQGGRNEQYF. The V and J genes are TRBV24-1 and TRBJ2-7, with a tentative D call TRBD1 (7 bases). The CDR3 is made up of 15 amino acids. Germline loops: CDR1 KGHDR, CDR2 SFDVKD. V was pared by 2 bases and J by 5 bases, with 15 bases between.

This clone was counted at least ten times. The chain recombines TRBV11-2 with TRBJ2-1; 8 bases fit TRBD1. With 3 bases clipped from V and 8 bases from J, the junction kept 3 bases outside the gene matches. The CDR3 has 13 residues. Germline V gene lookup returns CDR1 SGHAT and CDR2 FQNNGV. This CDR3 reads CASSFQGADEQFF. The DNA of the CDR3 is TGTGCCAGCAGCTTCCAGGGGGCAGATGAGCAGTTCTTC.

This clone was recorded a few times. The CDR3 loop is CASSFQCLTGELFF. The CDR3 bases are TGTGCCAGCAGTTTTCAGTGTCTAACCGGGGAGCTGTTTTTT. The J gene is TRBJ2-2, the V gene TRBV12-3 or TRBV12-4; unclear D gene. This CDR3 has 14 residues. Trimming removed 3 bases from V and 5 bases from J, with 10 bases in between.

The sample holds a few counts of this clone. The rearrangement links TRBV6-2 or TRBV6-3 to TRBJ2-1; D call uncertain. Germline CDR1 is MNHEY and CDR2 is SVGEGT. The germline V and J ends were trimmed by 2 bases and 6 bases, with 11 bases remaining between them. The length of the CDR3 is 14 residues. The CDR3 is CASSYVYPGNEQFF. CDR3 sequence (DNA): TGTGCCAGCAGTTACGTCTACCCGGGCAATGAGCAGTTCTTC.

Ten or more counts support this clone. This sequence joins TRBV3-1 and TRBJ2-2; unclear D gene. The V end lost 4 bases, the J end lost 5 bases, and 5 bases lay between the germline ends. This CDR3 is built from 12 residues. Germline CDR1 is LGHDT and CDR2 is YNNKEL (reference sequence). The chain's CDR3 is CASSRSTGELFF. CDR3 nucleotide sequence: TGTGCCAGCAGCCGCAGTACCGGGGAGCTGTTTTTT.

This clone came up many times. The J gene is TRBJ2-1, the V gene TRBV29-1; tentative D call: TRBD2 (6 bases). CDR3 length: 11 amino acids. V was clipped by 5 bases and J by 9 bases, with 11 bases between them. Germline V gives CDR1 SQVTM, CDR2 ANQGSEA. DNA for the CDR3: TGCAGCGTTTTCCCCGGGGGTGAGCAGTTCTTC. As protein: CSVFPGGEQFF.

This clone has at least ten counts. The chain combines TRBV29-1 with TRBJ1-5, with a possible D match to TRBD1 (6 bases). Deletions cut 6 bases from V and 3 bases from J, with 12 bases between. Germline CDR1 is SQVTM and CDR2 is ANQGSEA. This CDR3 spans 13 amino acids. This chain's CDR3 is CSVKTGINQPQHF. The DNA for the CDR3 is TGCAGCGTAAAAACAGGGATCAATCAGCCCCAGCATTTT.

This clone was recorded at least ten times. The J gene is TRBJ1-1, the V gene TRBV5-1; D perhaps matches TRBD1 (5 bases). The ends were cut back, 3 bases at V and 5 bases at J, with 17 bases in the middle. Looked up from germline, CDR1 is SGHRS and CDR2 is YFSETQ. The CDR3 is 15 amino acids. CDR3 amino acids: CASSSLHGARTEAFF. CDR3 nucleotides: TGCGCCAGCAGCTCGCTACACGGGGCGCGGACTGAAGCTTTCTTT. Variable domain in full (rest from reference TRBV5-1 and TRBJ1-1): KAGVTQTPRYLIKTRGQQVTLSCSPISGHRSVSWYQQTPGQGLQFLFEYFSETQRNKGNFPGRFSGRQFSNSRSEMNVSTLELGDSALYLCASSSLHGARTEAFFGQGTRLTVV.